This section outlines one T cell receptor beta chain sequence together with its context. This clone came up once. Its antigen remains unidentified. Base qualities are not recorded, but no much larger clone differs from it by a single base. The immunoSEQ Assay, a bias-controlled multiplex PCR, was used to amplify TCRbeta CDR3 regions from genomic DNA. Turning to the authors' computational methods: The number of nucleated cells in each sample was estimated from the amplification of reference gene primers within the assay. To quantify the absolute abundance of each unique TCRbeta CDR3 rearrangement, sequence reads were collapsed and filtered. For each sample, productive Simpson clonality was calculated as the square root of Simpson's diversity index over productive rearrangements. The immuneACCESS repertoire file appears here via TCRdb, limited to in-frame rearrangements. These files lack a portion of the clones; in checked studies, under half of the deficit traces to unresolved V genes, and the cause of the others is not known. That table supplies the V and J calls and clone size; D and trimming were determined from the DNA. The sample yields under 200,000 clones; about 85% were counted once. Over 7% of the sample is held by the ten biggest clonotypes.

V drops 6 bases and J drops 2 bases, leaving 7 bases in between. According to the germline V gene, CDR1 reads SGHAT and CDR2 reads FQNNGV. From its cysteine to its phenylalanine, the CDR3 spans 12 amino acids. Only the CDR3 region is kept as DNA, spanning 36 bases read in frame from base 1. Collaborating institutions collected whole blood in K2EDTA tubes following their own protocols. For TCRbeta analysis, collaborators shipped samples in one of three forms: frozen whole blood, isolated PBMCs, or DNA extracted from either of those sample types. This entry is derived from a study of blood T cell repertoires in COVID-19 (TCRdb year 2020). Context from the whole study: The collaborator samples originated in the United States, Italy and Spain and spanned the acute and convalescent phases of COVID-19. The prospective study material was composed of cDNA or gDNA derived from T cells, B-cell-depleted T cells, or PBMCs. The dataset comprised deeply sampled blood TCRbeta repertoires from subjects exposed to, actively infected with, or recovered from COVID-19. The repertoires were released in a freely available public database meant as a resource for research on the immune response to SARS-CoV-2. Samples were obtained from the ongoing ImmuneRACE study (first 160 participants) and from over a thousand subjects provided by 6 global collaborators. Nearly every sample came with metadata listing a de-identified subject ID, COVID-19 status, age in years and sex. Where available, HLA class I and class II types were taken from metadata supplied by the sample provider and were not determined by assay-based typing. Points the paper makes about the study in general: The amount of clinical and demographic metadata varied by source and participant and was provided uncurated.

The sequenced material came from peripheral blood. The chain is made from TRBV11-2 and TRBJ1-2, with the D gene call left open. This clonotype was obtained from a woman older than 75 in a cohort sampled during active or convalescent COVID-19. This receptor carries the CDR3 CASSEANYGYTF. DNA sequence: TGTGCCAGCAGTGAGGCGAACTATGGCTACACCTTC.